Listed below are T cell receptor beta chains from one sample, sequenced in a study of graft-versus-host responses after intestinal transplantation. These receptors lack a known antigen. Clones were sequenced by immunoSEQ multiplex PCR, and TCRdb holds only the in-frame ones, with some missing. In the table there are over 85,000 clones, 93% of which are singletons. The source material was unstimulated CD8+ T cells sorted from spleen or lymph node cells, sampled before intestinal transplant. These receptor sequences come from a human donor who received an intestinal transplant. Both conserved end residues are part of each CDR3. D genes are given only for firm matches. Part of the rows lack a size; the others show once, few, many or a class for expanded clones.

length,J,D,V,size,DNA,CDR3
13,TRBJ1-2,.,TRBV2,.,TGTGCCAGCAGTAGTAAGGGGAACTATGGCTACACCTTC,CASSSKGNYGYTF
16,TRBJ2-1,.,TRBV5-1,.,TGCGCCAGCAGCTTGTCGACGGTTCGCGATTACAATGAGCAGTTCTTC,CASSLSTVRDYNEQFF
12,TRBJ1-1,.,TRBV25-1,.,TGTGCTTCCAGCACCGACGACACTGAAGCTTTCTTT,CASSTDDTEAFF
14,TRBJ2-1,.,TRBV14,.,TGTGCCAGCAGCCAATTCGAGTTTTACAATGAGCAGTTCTTC,CASSQFEFYNEQFF
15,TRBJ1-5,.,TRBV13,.,TGTGCCAGCAGCTTAGGGCAGGATAGCAATCAGCCCCAGCATTTT,CASSLGQDSNQPQHF
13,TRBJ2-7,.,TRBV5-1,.,TGCGCCAGCAGCTGGGGTTGGTCCTACGAGCAGTACTTC,CASSWGWSYEQYF
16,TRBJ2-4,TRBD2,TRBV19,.,TGTGCCAGTAGTATTACAGCGGGAGGTTCGGTAAACATTCAGTACTTC,CASSITAGGSVNIQYF
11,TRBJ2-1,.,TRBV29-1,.,TGCAGCGTCTGGGACCTTAATGAGCAGTTCTTC,CSVWDLNEQFF
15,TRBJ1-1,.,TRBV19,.,TGTGCCAGTAGTATGGTCAGGGGAGGGGACACTGAAGCTTTCTTT,CASSMVRGGDTEAFF
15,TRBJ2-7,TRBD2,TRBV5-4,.,TGTGCCAGCAGCTTGGGACTAGCGGATAGCGACGAGCAGTACTTC,CASSLGLADSDEQYF
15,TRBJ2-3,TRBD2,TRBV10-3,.,TGTGCCATCAGTGAGCCCCTAGCGGGAGGGCTTACGCAGTATTTT,CAISEPLAGGLTQYF
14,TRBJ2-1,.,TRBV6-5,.,TGTGCCAGCAGTTACTTAAGCTCCTACAATGAGCAGTTCTTC,CASSYLSSYNEQFF
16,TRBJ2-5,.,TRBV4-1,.,TGCGCCAGCAGCCAAGATCCCGGGACACTGGAGGAGACCCAGTACTTC,CASSQDPGTLEETQYF
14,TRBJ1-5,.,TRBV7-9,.,TGTGCCAGCAGCTTAGGGGGAGGCAATCAGCCCCAGCATTTT,CASSLGGGNQPQHF
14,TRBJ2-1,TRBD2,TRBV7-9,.,TGTGCCAGCGTGACTAGCGGCCCCTACAATGAGCAGTTCTTC,CASVTSGPYNEQFF
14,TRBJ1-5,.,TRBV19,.,TGTGCCAGTAGTCTTGGACAGTACAATCAGCCCCAGCATTTT,CASSLGQYNQPQHF
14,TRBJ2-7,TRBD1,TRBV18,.,TGTGCCAGCTCACCACGGGACAGGGGCTACGAGCAGTACTTC,CASSPRDRGYEQYF
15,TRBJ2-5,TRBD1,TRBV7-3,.,TGTGCCAGCAGCTTAATAGGGACAGGGATGGAGACCCAGTACTTC,CASSLIGTGMETQYF
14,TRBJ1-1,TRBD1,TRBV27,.,TGTGCCAGCAGTCTTAGACAGGGCCAATCTGAAGCTTTCTTT,CASSLRQGQSEAFF
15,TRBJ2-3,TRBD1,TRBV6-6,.,TGTGCCAGCAGTTACCAGGGGGCAGGTACAGATACGCAGTATTTT,CASSYQGAGTDTQYF
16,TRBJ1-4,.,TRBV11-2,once,TGTGCCAGCAGCTGGGCTCCGGAACAGCCGCTTGAAAAACTGTTTTTT,CASSWAPEQPLEKLFF
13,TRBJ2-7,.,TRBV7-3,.,TGTGCCAGCAGCTTAAGGGGGGATGACGAGCAGTACTTC,CASSLRGDDEQYF
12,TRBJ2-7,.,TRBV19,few,TGTGCCAGTAGTACAAGATACTACGAGCAGTACTTC,CASSTRYYEQYF
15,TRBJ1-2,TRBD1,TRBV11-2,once,TGTGCCAGCAGCTCAGCGACAGGGCGGAACTATGGCTACACCTTC,CASSSATGRNYGYTF
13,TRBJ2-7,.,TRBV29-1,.,TGCAGCGTTGTCACAGGGTCCTCCTACGAGCAGTACTTC,CSVVTGSSYEQYF
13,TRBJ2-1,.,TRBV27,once,TGTGCCAGCAGTTTAGCGGGAATCAGTGAGCAGTTCTTC,CASSLAGISEQFF
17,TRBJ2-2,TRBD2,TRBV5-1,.,TGCGCCAGCAGCTTGGAACTAGCGGGTATCAACACCGGGGAGCTGTTTTTT,CASSLELAGINTGELFF
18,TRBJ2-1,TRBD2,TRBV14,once,TGTGCCAGCAGCGAAAGAACTAGCGGGACCCACTCCTACAATGAGCAGTTCTTC,CASSERTSGTHSYNEQFF
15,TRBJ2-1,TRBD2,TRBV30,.,TGTGCCTGGGGGAGACTAGCGGGAGGGGGGAATGAGCAGTTCTTC,CAWGRLAGGGNEQFF
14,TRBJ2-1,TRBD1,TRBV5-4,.,TGTGCCAGCAGCACCCGGGACAGGATGAGGGAGCAGTTCTTC,CASSTRDRMREQFF
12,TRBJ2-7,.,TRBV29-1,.,TGCAGCGTTGGCACAGTCTCCTACGAGCAGTACTTC,CSVGTVSYEQYF
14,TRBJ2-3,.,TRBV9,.,TGTGCCAGCAGCCCCGAACGTGGGGAAAATACGCAGTATTTT,CASSPERGENTQYF
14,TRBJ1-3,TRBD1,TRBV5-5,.,TGTGCCAGCAGCCGGACAGGGTATGGAAACACCATATATTTT,CASSRTGYGNTIYF
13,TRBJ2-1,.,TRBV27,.,TGTGCCAGCAGTTGGGGGACTTTAAATGAGCAGTTCTTC,CASSWGTLNEQFF
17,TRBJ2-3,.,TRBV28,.,.,CASSSSTSGRKGDTQYF
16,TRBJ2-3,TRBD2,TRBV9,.,TGTGCCAGCAGCGTAGAAAGCGGGAGGGGCACAGATACGCAGTATTTT,CASSVESGRGTDTQYF
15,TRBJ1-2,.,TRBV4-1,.,TGCGCCAGCAGCCAGGAGACAGGACTTAACTATGGCTACACCTTC,CASSQETGLNYGYTF
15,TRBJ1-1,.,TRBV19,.,TGTGCCAGTAGTATACGAGACAGACGGGGCGCTGAAGCTTTCTTT,CASSIRDRRGAEAFF
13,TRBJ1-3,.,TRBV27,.,TGTGCCAGCAGTTTTTCGGGGAGTAACACCATATATTTT,CASSFSGSNTIYF
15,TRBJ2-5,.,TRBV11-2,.,TGTGCCAGCAGCTTAGGGAGCCAGGAGGGAGAGACCCAGTACTTC,CASSLGSQEGETQYF
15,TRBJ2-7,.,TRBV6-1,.,TGTGCCAGCAGTGAAATGAAGGCGCGGAACTACGAGCAGTACTTC,CASSEMKARNYEQYF
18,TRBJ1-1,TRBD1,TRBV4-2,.,TGTGCCAGCAGCCGGCTCCCCAGACCGGGACAGGGTAACACTGAAGCTTTCTTT,CASSRLPRPGQGNTEAFF
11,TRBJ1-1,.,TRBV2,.,TGTGCCAGCAGTGTCGGCATTGAAGCTTTCTTT,CASSVGIEAFF
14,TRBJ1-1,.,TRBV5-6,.,TGTGCCAGCAGCCACGGTAGTCCGAACACTGAAGCTTTCTTT,CASSHGSPNTEAFF
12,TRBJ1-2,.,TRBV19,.,TGTGCCAGTTCACAGGGCTTGGATGGCTACACCTTC,CASSQGLDGYTF
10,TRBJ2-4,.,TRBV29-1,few,TGCAGCGTGGGGGGAAACATTCAGTACTTC,CSVGGNIQYF
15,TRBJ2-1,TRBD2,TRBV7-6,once,TGTGCCAGCAGTCCCGGGACTAGCGGATCCAATGAGCAGTTCTTC,CASSPGTSGSNEQFF
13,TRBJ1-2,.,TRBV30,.,TGTGCCTGGAGTTTGAGGTGGAACTATGGCTACACCTTC,CAWSLRWNYGYTF
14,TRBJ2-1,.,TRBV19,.,TGTGCCAGTAGTATCGGAAGCTCCTACAATGAGCAGTTCTTC,CASSIGSSYNEQFF
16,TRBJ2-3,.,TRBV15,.,TGTGCCACCAGCAGAGGTCGGAACAGTTACACAGATACGCAGTATTTT,CATSRGRNSYTDTQYF
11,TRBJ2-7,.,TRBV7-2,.,TGTGCCAGCAGTTTCGAGTACGAGCAGTACTTC,CASSFEYEQYF
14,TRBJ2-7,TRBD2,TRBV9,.,TGTGCCAGCAGCGCTAGCGGGGACTATTACGAGCAGTACTTC,CASSASGDYYEQYF
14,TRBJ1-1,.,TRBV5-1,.,TGCGCCAGCAGCCGGGGGACGGGTAACACTGAAGCTTTCTTT,CASSRGTGNTEAFF
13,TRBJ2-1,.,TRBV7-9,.,TGTGCCAGCAGCTGGTTTAGGGTCGATGAGCAGTTCTTC,CASSWFRVDEQFF